This T cell receptor (beta chain) was captured by sequencing in a study of T cell responses to AZD1222 COVID-19 vaccine. Germline V gene data show CDR1 as SGHTA and CDR2 as FQGNSA. The trim removed 5 bases at V and 1 base at J, leaving 6 bases unmatched. The CDR3 totals 16 residues. Study conclusions and caveats: Unmutated variant regions reportedly attract nearly half of all spike-specific TCRs. Two AZD1222 doses significantly raised spike-specific TCR breadth and depth over controls.

This clone was detected once. Its antigen remains unknown. Produced via immunoSEQ multiplex PCR; TCRdb's table is partial and in-frame only. The profile shows around 140,000 clones, roughly 92% of them singletons. This TCR was sampled from an adult in good health. The chain uses TRBV7-2 and TRBJ2-2; 8 bases fit TRBD1. Sequencing used peripheral blood, obtained on day 0 of AZD1222 vaccination. This chain's CDR3 is CASSKGGQGNTGELFF. The CDR3 DNA follows: TGTGCCAGCAGCAAAGGAGGACAGGGGAACACCGGGGAGCTGTTTTTT.